Sequencing of this TCR beta chain was carried out in a study of blood T cell repertoires in COVID-19. The wider study: COVID-19 samples from acute and convalescent phases originated in the United States, Italy and Spain. Sources were T cells, B-cell-depleted T cells, or PBMCs; the material itself was cDNA or gDNA.

Authors' methods: Scientists estimated how many nucleated cells there were by amplifying reference gene primers. Repertoires were generated with immunoSEQ multiplex PCR, while TCRdb's copy carries only in-frame clones and drops some. V, J and clone size are those of that table, while D and trimming were read from the DNA. The table shows roughly 76,000 clones, with roughly 87% occurring only once. This clone showed up just once. Germline V gene lookup returns CDR1 SGHVS and CDR2 FNYEAQ. CDR3 size: 12 residues. Trimming cost V 4 bases and J 5 bases, with 9 bases left between them. The receptor was derived from an elderly woman with active or convalescent COVID-19. The rearrangement joins TRBV7-6 to TRBJ2-7, with a tentative D call TRBD2 (6 bases). Sequences were obtained from peripheral blood. The CDR3 sequence is CASSSGGDEQYF. For the CDR3, the DNA is TGTGCCAGCAGCTCCGGGGGTGACGAGCAGTACTTC.